This T cell receptor (beta chain) was recovered during a study of patients and donors after allogeneic stem cell transplantation. MiXCR, run by TCRdb on the RT-PCR reads, gives a single entry per CDR3 protein. This repertoire shows approximately 140,000 distinct CDR3 sequences, 37% found once; its top ten account for around 50%. Sequencing was performed on blood, either unsorted or a sorted T cell fraction (not recorded which). The clonotype comes from a human donor who was either an allogeneic HSCT recipient or a stem cell or donor lymphocyte infusion donor (not recorded which). It is not recorded whose cells these are; they may come from a transplant donor.

Here the CDR3 DNA reads TGCAGTGCTAAGACCTGGATTTTGGGGGATCAGCCCCAGCATTTT. It encodes CSAKTWILGDQPQHF. The chain has TRBV20-1 and TRBJ1-5; tentative D call: TRBD1 (5 bases). V was trimmed by 4 bases and J by 5 bases, leaving 18 bases between them. This CDR3 contains 15 residues. CDR1 is DFQATT, CDR2 SNEGSKA, per germline (reference sequence).